Listed below are T cell receptor beta chains from one sample, sequenced in a study of T-cell memory formation after mild COVID-19. Each CDR3 protein gets one entry after TCRdb re-called the 5' RACE reads with MiXCR. This table holds some 600,000 distinct CDR3 sequences, 17% found once. The sample was PBMCs or a T cell subset sorted from them (not recorded which). Every receptor here comes from an adult woman who had mild COVID-19 (a few samples of this study predate the infection). Cell type and time point are not known. Each CDR3 is given with its conserved first and last residue. Part of the rows lack a size; the others show once, few, many or a class for expanded clones.

clone size: .
V gene: TRBV2
J gene: TRBJ1-2
CDR3 protein: CASSEPTYGYTF

clone size: .
V gene: TRBV7-9
J gene: TRBJ1-5
CDR3 protein: CASSLAGKGSHQPQHF

clone size: few
V gene: TRBV6-5
J gene: TRBJ2-6
CDR3 protein: CASSRGAHSFSGANVLTF

clone size: few
V gene: TRBV4-2
J gene: TRBJ2-1
CDR3 protein: CASSPGFAESYNEQFF

clone size: .
V gene: TRBV4-2
J gene: TRBJ2-7
CDR3 protein: CASSQGAQGNYEQYF

clone size: .
V gene: TRBV15
J gene: TRBJ2-7
CDR3 protein: CATSSGSLYEQYF

clone size: few
V gene: TRBV12-3/TRBV12-4
J gene: TRBJ2-2
CDR3 protein: CASSPEGGTGELFF

clone size: .
V gene: TRBV24-1
J gene: TRBJ1-2
CDR3 protein: CATSDASRGSLGYTF

clone size: .
V gene: TRBV20-1
J gene: TRBJ2-7
CDR3 protein: CSARDSSQGGYNEQYF

clone size: .
V gene: TRBV10-3
J gene: TRBJ1-2
CDR3 protein: CATLEAGSLNYGYTF

clone size: few
V gene: TRBV7-9
J gene: TRBJ2-7
CDR3 protein: CASSLQQRAEQYF

clone size: few
V gene: TRBV7-9
J gene: TRBJ2-6
CDR3 protein: CASSLSGQGAFSGANVLTF

clone size: few
V gene: TRBV15
J gene: TRBJ2-4
CDR3 protein: CATRLRGENIQYF

clone size: .
V gene: TRBV6-6
J gene: TRBJ1-2
CDR3 protein: CASSSGGRYYGYTF

clone size: many
V gene: TRBV5-1
J gene: TRBJ2-7
CDR3 protein: CASRSGGAGYEQYF

clone size: .
V gene: TRBV20-1
J gene: TRBJ2-5
CDR3 protein: CSARDGQPLETQYF

clone size: many
V gene: TRBV5-6
J gene: TRBJ2-3
CDR3 protein: CASSSVGARGTDTQYF

clone size: .
V gene: TRBV27
J gene: TRBJ2-3
CDR3 protein: CASSPRTPGGDTQYF

clone size: .
V gene: TRBV11-2
J gene: TRBJ2-6
CDR3 protein: CASSPRLAGGSGANVLTF

clone size: few
V gene: TRBV12-3/TRBV12-4
J gene: TRBJ1-1
CDR3 protein: CASSWAGQLNTEAFF

clone size: .
V gene: TRBV20-1
J gene: TRBJ1-5
CDR3 protein: CSLGQSNQPQHF

clone size: few
V gene: TRBV6-2/TRBV6-3
J gene: TRBJ2-2
CDR3 protein: CASDGGRWSGELFF

clone size: .
V gene: TRBV3-1
J gene: TRBJ1-1
CDR3 protein: CASSPRIIQGAEAFF

clone size: few
V gene: TRBV7-9
J gene: TRBJ2-6
CDR3 protein: CASSTSGLVRDSLVNLNVLTF

clone size: many
V gene: TRBV12-3/TRBV12-4
J gene: TRBJ2-1
CDR3 protein: CASSLDLGEGFF

clone size: .
V gene: TRBV20-1
J gene: TRBJ2-1
CDR3 protein: CSASLESSYNEQFF

clone size: .
V gene: TRBV10-3
J gene: TRBJ2-2
CDR3 protein: CAISELPRGTGELFF

clone size: few
V gene: TRBV7-2
J gene: TRBJ2-1
CDR3 protein: CASTPRYGLGEQFF

clone size: few
V gene: TRBV7-6
J gene: TRBJ2-3
CDR3 protein: CASSYSAVRDTDTQYF

clone size: few
V gene: TRBV5-1
J gene: TRBJ2-5
CDR3 protein: CASSRRTSGGPETQYF

clone size: .
V gene: TRBV3-1
J gene: TRBJ2-5
CDR3 protein: CASSSGTPRETQYF

clone size: .
V gene: TRBV5-1
J gene: TRBJ2-2
CDR3 protein: CARVPRAVRTPGSCFF

clone size: few
V gene: TRBV14
J gene: TRBJ2-1
CDR3 protein: CASSPFSDRYSYNEQFF

clone size: .
V gene: TRBV3-1
J gene: TRBJ2-1
CDR3 protein: CASSSRVEPVLNEQFF

clone size: .
V gene: TRBV7-2
J gene: TRBJ1-1
CDR3 protein: CASSRVGTVTEAFF

clone size: .
V gene: TRBV5-1
J gene: TRBJ2-2
CDR3 protein: CASSSAGRPGELFF

clone size: .
V gene: TRBV5-6
J gene: TRBJ1-2
CDR3 protein: CASSLARDGERSYTF

clone size: once
V gene: TRBV5-4
J gene: TRBJ2-3
CDR3 protein: CASSLLGSDTQYF

clone size: few
V gene: TRBV7-2
J gene: TRBJ2-7
CDR3 protein: CASSPPGGLYEQYF

clone size: .
V gene: TRBV5-4
J gene: TRBJ2-5
CDR3 protein: CASSGRSGGQETQYF

clone size: few
V gene: TRBV7-9
J gene: TRBJ1-1
CDR3 protein: CASSTRDMLLNTEAFF

clone size: .
V gene: TRBV6-6
J gene: TRBJ2-1
CDR3 protein: CASSKLTGGGNEQFF

clone size: .
V gene: TRBV30
J gene: TRBJ2-2
CDR3 protein: CAWRTSGTSNTGELFF

clone size: few
V gene: TRBV4-1
J gene: TRBJ2-4
CDR3 protein: CASSQVGASKDIQYF